The sequence of this T cell receptor (beta chain) was determined in a study of T cells in Graves' hyperthyroidism and ophthalmopathy. Based on clinical symptoms, serum thyroxine and TRAb, thyroid ultrasound and orbital computed tomography, diagnoses were reached. Sample collection date corresponds to first hyperthyroidism diagnosis, prior to any ophthalmopathy symptoms. This clonotype was seen at least ten times. Its antigen is still unknown. General observations from the study: The model's output predicted ophthalmopathy at a median of roughly 6 months prior to onset.

There were TCR beta CDR3 regions amplified from RNA transcripts. Carried out on the TCR CDR3, a first-round RT-PCR used the HTBI primer set. TCRdb reprocessed the multiplex PCR reads with MiXCR, giving one entry per CDR3 protein. The sample records under 350,000 distinct CDR3 sequences, 25% being singletons. This receptor was obtained from a middle-aged man with Graves' hyperthyroidism that later progressed to Graves' ophthalmopathy. Sequencing was performed on blood.

The CDR3 loop is CASSFSGGETIQYF. CDR3 DNA sequence: TGTGCCAGCAGCTTCAGCGGGGGCGAAACGATTCAGTACTTC. This chain uses TRBV7-3 with TRBJ2-4, with TRBD2 identical over 8 bases. Germline V CDR1 and CDR2: SGHTA, FQGTGA. J gave up 10 bases and V 3 bases, and 8 bases lay outside the gene matches. The CDR3 runs 14 residues.